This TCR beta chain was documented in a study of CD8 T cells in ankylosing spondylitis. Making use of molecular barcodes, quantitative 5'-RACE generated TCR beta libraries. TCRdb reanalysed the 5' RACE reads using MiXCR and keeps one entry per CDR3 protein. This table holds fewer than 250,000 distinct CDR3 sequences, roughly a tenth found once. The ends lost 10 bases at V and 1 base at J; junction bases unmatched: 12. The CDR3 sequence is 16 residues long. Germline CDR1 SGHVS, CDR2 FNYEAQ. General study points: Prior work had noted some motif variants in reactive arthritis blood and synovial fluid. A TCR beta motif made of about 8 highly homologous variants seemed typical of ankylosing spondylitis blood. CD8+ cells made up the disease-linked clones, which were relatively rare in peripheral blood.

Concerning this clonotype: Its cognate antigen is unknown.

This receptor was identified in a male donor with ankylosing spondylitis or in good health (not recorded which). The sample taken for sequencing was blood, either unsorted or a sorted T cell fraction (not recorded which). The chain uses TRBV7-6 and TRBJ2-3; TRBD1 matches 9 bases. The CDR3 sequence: CATRPGQGRGTDTQYF. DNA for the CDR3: TGTGCCACCAGACCGGGACAGGGAAGGGGCACAGATACGCAGTATTTT. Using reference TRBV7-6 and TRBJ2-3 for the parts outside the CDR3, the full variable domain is GAGVSQSPRYKVTKRGQDVALRCDPISGHVSLYWYRQALGQGPEFLTYFNYEAQQDKSGLPNDRFSAERPEGSISTLTIQRTEQRDSAMYRCATRPGQGRGTDTQYFGPGTRLTVL.